Listed here are 24 T cell receptor beta chains from one sample, sequenced in a study of CD8 T cells in ankylosing spondylitis. TCRdb re-derived calls from the 5' RACE reads in MiXCR, one entry per CDR3 protein. The sample records around 150,000 distinct CDR3 sequences, 18% being singletons. The sequencing input was blood, either unsorted or a sorted T cell fraction (not recorded which). These receptor sequences come from a male donor with ankylosing spondylitis or in good health (not recorded which).

This clonotype was detected many times. V and J are TRBV5-1 and TRBJ1-5; D gene ambiguous. V was shortened by 4 bases and J by 4 bases, with 15 bases between the two germline ends. The CDR3 covers 15 residues. Germline V gene data show CDR1 as SGHRS and CDR2 as YFSETQ. Here the CDR3 reads CASSRTAGVNQPQHF. The CDR3, as DNA: TGCGCCAGCAGCAGGACCGCCGGGGTAAATCAGCCCCAGCATTTT.

This clonotype was seen many times. The J gene is TRBJ2-5, the V gene TRBV13; 11 bases are shared with TRBD1. The germline CDR1 and CDR2 sequences are PRHDT and FYEKMQ (reference sequence). The CDR3 runs to 15 residues. The trim removed 5 bases at V and 4 bases at J, leaving 6 bases unmatched. The CDR3: CASSPRTGGRETQYF. The DNA for the CDR3 is TGTGCCAGCAGCCCAAGGACAGGGGGCCGAGAGACCCAGTACTTC.

This clonotype was seen ten or more times. The genes are TRBV4-1 and TRBJ2-5; unclear D gene. Deletions cut 2 bases from V and 5 bases from J, with 9 bases between. Germline V gene sequence: CDR1 MGHRA, CDR2 YSYEKL. This CDR3 comprises 13 residues. Here the CDR3 DNA reads TGCGCCAGCAGCCAATATTCCCTGGAGACCCAGTACTTC. It codes for CASSQYSLETQYF.

Many counts were recorded for this clonotype. The gene calls are TRBV5-1 and TRBJ2-5; the match to TRBD1 covers 9 bases. Germline V lookup: CDR1 SGHRS, CDR2 YFSETQ. The ends lost 4 bases at V and 4 bases at J; junction bases unmatched: 8. This CDR3 comprises 15 residues. The CDR3 coding sequence is TGCGCCAGCAGCCTTGAACAGGGGGCTTCAGAGACCCAGTACTTC. Translation: CASSLEQGASETQYF.

This clonotype was seen ten or more times. The chain carries TRBV4-2 and TRBJ2-1; D might be TRBD2 (6 bases). This CDR3 has 15 residues. Looked up from germline, CDR1 is LGHNA and CDR2 is YNFKEQ. The V end was cut by 0 bases, the J end by 0 bases, with 6 bases between. The CDR3 region is CASSQDGSSYNEQFF. Written as DNA, the CDR3 is TGTGCCAGCAGCCAAGACGGGAGCTCCTACAATGAGCAGTTCTTC.

There are many counts of this clonotype. The gene calls are TRBV2 and TRBJ2-7, with D tentatively TRBD2 (6 bases). V lost 8 bases, J lost 3 bases, and 17 bases lay in between. The CDR3 consists of 14 residues. Germline CDR1 and CDR2: SNHLY and FYNNEI. As DNA, the CDR3 is TGTGCCAGCGCTGGTGGAGGGGTCCTCTACGAGCAGTACTTC. Protein sequence: CASAGGGVLYEQYF.

This clonotype appeared a few times. V usage is TRBV10-3 and J usage is TRBJ1-1; no clear D. The CDR3 runs to 14 residues. V lost 5 bases and J lost 6, with 16 bases in between. Germline CDR1 and CDR2: ENHRY and SYGVKD. The CDR3 DNA reads TGTGCCATCAGTAGAACGAGGAACCTGGCTGAAGCTTTCTTT. It is translated as CAISRTRNLAEAFF.

The rearrangement joins TRBV2 to TRBJ2-1; TRBD1 is a possible D gene (7 bases). CDR3 length equals 15 residues. The V gene's germline CDR1 is SNHLY and CDR2 FYNNEI. V shed 2 bases and J shed 7 bases, with 15 bases lying between them. The CDR3, as DNA: TGTGCCAGCAGTGAATTCGTGACAGGGAGGAATGAGCAGTTCTTC. Its translation is CASSEFVTGRNEQFF. Full variable domain (missing parts from reference TRBV2 and TRBJ2-1): EPEVTQTPSHQVTQMGQEVILRCVPISNHLYFYWYRQILGQKVEFLVSFYNNEISEKSEIFDDQFSVERPDGSNFTLKIRSTKLEDSAMYFCASSEFVTGRNEQFFGPGTRLTVL.

At least ten counts were recorded for this clonotype. This chain connects TRBV5-1 to TRBJ1-2, with no clear D. This CDR3 spans 12 amino acids. The V and J ends lost 3 bases and 5 bases respectively, with 8 bases between them. CDR1 is SGHRS and CDR2 is YFSETQ in the germline V gene. CDR3 sequence (DNA): TGCGCCAGCAGCTCTGACGGTTATGGCTACACCTTC. The encoded protein is CASSSDGYGYTF.

This chain connects TRBV29-1 to TRBJ1-1; tentative D call: TRBD1 (5 bases). Germline V gives CDR1 SQVTM, CDR2 ANQGSEA. Trimming stripped 7 bases from V and 6 bases from J, with 18 bases between. The CDR3 consists of 13 residues. The CDR3 nucleotides read TGCAGCGGGGCCACGACAGTTCTGTCTGAAGCTTTCTTT. Encoded protein: CSGATTVLSEAFF.

The J gene is TRBJ1-1, the V gene TRBV27; D call uncertain. Germline loops: CDR1 MNHEY, CDR2 SMNVEV (reference sequence). The V and J ends lost 6 bases and 0 bases respectively, with 17 bases between them. The CDR3 extends over 16 amino acids. The chain's CDR3 is CASSSLPGRVNTEAFF. The CDR3 region has the DNA TGTGCCAGCAGCTCCTTACCGGGCCGGGTGAACACTGAAGCTTTCTTT.

This clonotype was counted many times. CDR3 loop: CSVNGRAAYEQYF. CDR3 nucleotides: TGCAGCGTAAACGGGAGGGCCGCGTACGAGCAGTACTTC. The V call is TRBV29-1, the J call TRBJ2-7, with 8 bases fitting TRBD2. Trimming took 6 bases from V and 4 from J; bases not matched to a gene: 8. The CDR3 is made up of 13 amino acids. CDR1 SQVTM and CDR2 ANQGSEA come from the germline V gene.

This clonotype was seen a handful of times. J is TRBJ2-3 and V is TRBV5-1, with 9 bases identical to TRBD2. The CDR3 extends over 14 amino acids. V dropped 7 bases and J dropped 3; count of bases not matched to a gene: 6. CDR1 is SGHRS, CDR2 YFSETQ, per germline. In DNA, the CDR3 is TGCGCCAGCTTAGCGGGAGAAAGGACAGATACGCAGTATTTT. It encodes CASLAGERTDTQYF. Based on the CDR3 plus reference TRBV5-1 and TRBJ2-3, the full variable domain is KAGVTQTPRYLIKTRGQQVTLSCSPISGHRSVSWYQQTPGQGLQFLFEYFSETQRNKGNFPGRFSGRQFSNSRSEMNVSTLELGDSALYLCASLAGERTDTQYFGPGTRLTVL.

Ten or more counts support this clonotype. The V gene is TRBV5-1, the J gene TRBJ1-6; D is perhaps TRBD1 (5 bases). V was cut by 4 bases and J by 6 bases, with 11 bases left in between. Germline V CDR1 and CDR2: SGHRS, YFSETQ. CDR3 length: 14 amino acids. This CDR3 reads CASSLGQINSPLHF. The DNA for the CDR3 is TGCGCCAGCAGCCTCGGACAAATTAATTCACCCCTCCACTTT. Full variable domain (remainder filled in from reference TRBV5-1 and TRBJ1-6): KAGVTQTPRYLIKTRGQQVTLSCSPISGHRSVSWYQQTPGQGLQFLFEYFSETQRNKGNFPGRFSGRQFSNSRSEMNVSTLELGDSALYLCASSLGQINSPLHFGNGTRLTVT.

The table lists this clonotype with a few counts. The chain uses TRBV6-2 or TRBV6-3 and TRBJ2-2; 12 bases line up with TRBD2. V lost 7 bases and J lost 6; bases outside the gene matches: 9. Germline CDR1 is MNHEY and CDR2 is SVGEGT. This CDR3 region has 16 residues. CDR3 protein: CASTRLAGVYPGELFF. In DNA form, the CDR3 reads TGTGCCAGCACCAGACTAGCGGGAGTGTATCCCGGGGAGCTGTTTTTT.

In this sample, this clonotype turned up many times. The V gene is TRBV4-2, the J gene TRBJ2-7, with unresolved D. The V gene's germline CDR1 is LGHNA and CDR2 YNFKEQ. The V end lost 0 bases, the J end lost 5 bases, and 14 bases lay between the germline ends. The CDR3 sequence is 15 residues long. CDR3: CASSQDLIGSDEQYF. DNA of the CDR3: TGTGCCAGCAGCCAAGATTTAATAGGGTCTGACGAGCAGTACTTC.

The sample holds many counts of this clonotype. The rearrangement joins TRBV20-1 to TRBJ2-2, with D perhaps TRBD1 (6 bases). The CDR3 is 17 residues long. V lost 5 bases to trimming and J lost 0 bases, with 19 bases between them. From germline, CDR1 is DFQATT and CDR2 SNEGSKA (reference sequence). This CDR3 reads CSAVQSKTGANTGELFF. The CDR3 DNA reads TGCAGTGCTGTTCAATCAAAGACAGGCGCGAACACCGGGGAGCTGTTTTTT.

This clonotype was recorded at least ten times. The gene calls are TRBV12-3 or TRBV12-4 and TRBJ2-7, with 11 bases fitting TRBD2. The V and J ends lost 6 bases and 3 bases, in that order; junction bases with no gene match: 10. The CDR3 spans 16 residues. CDR3 sequence: CASSKGLAVILYEQYF. The CDR3 coding sequence is TGTGCCAGCAGCAAGGGACTAGCGGTTATACTCTACGAGCAGTACTTC.

This clonotype was seen more than once but under ten times. The chain is built from TRBV4-2 and TRBJ1-1; D unclear. The germline V gene has CDR1 LGHNA and CDR2 YNFKEQ. V was shortened by 3 bases and J by 0 bases, with 5 bases between the two germline ends. The CDR3 runs 13 residues. The CDR3 bases are TGTGCCAGCAGCCAGAGATTGAACACTGAAGCTTTCTTT. It translates to CASSQRLNTEAFF.

The CDR3 reads CAISGLALGQDTQYF. The CDR3 DNA reads as TGTGCCATCAGTGGATTAGCACTAGGTCAGGATACGCAGTATTTT. This rearrangement joins TRBV10-3 to TRBJ2-3; tentative D call: TRBD2 (5 bases). Trimming pared 4 bases from V and 6 bases from J, leaving 17 bases between. This CDR3 is 15 amino acids long. CDR1 and CDR2 (germline): ENHRY, SYGVKD.

This clonotype has at least ten counts. The V and J genes are TRBV11-2 and TRBJ1-2, with no clear D. There are 17 residues in the CDR3. The V gene's germline CDR1 is SGHAT and CDR2 FQNNGV. V lost 5 bases and J lost 5, with 24 bases in between. The CDR3, as DNA: TGTGCCAGCAGCCAACCTCGACTTCGATTGACGGCATATGGCTACACCTTC. Translating it yields CASSQPRLRLTAYGYTF.

CDR3 DNA sequence: TGCGCCAGCAGCTTATCACGTAGCACAGATACGCAGTATTTT. Its protein is CASSLSRSTDTQYF. The V gene is TRBV5-1, the J gene TRBJ2-3; D remains unclear. The CDR3 totals 14 residues. Trimming left V 2 bases short and J 0 bases short, with 7 bases between. Germline CDR1 SGHRS, CDR2 YFSETQ.

This clonotype has at least ten counts. This chain uses TRBV20-1 with TRBJ2-3; 10 bases align to TRBD2. The germline gives CDR1 DFQATT, CDR2 SNEGSKA (reference sequence). The CDR3 runs 15 residues. Germline trimming cut 5 bases from V and 4 bases from J; bases unmatched to any gene: 9. CDR3 loop: CSAGPSGRAADTQYF. The CDR3 coding sequence is TGCAGTGCTGGCCCCAGCGGGAGGGCGGCAGATACGCAGTATTTT.

This clonotype was seen at least ten times. This chain joins TRBV7-2 and TRBJ2-7; 9 bases match TRBD1. The V and J ends lost 5 bases and 7 bases, in that order; junction bases with no gene match: 12. Germline values: CDR1 SGHTA, CDR2 FQGNSA. The CDR3 spans 15 residues. CDR3 loop: CASSLFGQGSREQYF. As DNA, the CDR3 is TGTGCCAGCAGCCTTTTTGGACAGGGGTCTAGGGAGCAGTACTTC.